The present T cell receptor (beta chain) was sequenced within a study of cytomegalovirus exposure and HLA in healthy donors. The study ran its PCR with 60 Vbeta and 13 Jbeta primers. Profiled with immunoSEQ multiplex PCR; TCRdb holds only in-frame clones, not every one. Of approximately 160,000 clones listed, about 76% are singletons. Germline V lookup: CDR1 SGHTA, CDR2 FQGNSA. The length of the CDR3 is 16 residues. V lost 1 base, J lost 5 bases, and 7 bases stayed unmatched. This clone has more than one count but fewer than ten. Different DNA sequences within this sample yield the same CDR3. The receptor comes from a woman aged 40 to 50 in good health and CMV-seropositive. What was sequenced was PBMCs. The rearrangement joins TRBV7-2 to TRBJ2-3, with 9 bases aligning to TRBD2. CDR3 region: CASSLGGGGAGDTQYF. DNA for the CDR3: TGTGCCAGCAGCTTAGGGGGCGGGGGGGCCGGAGATACGCAGTATTTT.